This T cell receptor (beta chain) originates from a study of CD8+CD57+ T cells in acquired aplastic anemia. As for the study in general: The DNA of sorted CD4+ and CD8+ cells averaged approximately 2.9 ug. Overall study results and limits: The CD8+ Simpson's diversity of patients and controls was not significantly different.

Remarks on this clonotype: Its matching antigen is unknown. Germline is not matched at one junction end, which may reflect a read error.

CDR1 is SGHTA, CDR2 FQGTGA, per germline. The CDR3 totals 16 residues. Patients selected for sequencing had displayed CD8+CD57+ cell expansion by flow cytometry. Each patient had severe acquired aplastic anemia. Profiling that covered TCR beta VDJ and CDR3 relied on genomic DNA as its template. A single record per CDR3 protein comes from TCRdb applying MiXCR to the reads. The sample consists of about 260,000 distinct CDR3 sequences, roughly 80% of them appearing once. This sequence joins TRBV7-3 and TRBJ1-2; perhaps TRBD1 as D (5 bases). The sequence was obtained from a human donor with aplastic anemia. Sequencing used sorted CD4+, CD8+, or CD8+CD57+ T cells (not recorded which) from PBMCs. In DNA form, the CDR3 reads TGTGCCAGCAGCTTCCGGAGGGACGGGCTGAAAGATGGGTACACCTTC. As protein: CASSFRRDGLKDGYTF.